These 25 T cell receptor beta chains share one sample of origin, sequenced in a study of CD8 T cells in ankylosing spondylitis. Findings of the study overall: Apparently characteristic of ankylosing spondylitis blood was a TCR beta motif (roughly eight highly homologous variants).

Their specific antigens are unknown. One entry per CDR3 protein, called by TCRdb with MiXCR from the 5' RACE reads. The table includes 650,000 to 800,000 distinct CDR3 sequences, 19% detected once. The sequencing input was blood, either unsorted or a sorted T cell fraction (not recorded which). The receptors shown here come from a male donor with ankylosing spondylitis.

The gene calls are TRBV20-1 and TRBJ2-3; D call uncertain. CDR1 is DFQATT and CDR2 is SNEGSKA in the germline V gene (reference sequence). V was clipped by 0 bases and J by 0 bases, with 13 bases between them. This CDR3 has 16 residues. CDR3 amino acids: CSARDSSRGSTDTQYF. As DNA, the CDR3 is TGCAGTGCTAGAGATTCGTCCAGAGGAAGCACAGATACGCAGTATTTT.

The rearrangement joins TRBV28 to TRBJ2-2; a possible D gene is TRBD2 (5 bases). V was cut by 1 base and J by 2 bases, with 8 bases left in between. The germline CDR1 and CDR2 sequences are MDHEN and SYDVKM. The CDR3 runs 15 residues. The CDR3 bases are TGTGCCAGCAGTTTATCTCGGACTAACACCGGGGAGCTGTTTTTT. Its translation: CASSLSRTNTGELFF.

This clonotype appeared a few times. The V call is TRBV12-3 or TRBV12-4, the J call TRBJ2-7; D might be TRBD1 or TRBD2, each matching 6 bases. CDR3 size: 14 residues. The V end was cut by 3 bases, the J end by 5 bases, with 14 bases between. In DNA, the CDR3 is TGTGCCAGCAGTTTGGTAACAGGGACTCACGAGCAGTACTTC. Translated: CASSLVTGTHEQYF.

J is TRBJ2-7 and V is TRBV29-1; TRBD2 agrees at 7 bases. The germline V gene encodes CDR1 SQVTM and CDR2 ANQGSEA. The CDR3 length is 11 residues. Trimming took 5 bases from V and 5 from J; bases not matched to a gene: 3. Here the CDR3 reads CSVPSGNEQYF. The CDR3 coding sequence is TGCAGCGTTCCAAGCGGGAACGAGCAGTACTTC.

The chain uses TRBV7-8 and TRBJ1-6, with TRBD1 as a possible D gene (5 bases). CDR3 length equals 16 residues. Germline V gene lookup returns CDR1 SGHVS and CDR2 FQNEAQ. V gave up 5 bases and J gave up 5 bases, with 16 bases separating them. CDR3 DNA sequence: TGTGCCAGCAGCCAAATTTGGGACGGAGATAATTCACCCCTCCACTTT. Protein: CASSQIWDGDNSPLHF.

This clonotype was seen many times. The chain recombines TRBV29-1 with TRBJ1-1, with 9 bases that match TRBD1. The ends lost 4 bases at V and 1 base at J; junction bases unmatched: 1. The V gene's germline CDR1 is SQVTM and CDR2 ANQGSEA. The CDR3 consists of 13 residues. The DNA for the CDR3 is TGCAGCGTTGGACAGGGGGGGAACACTGAAGCTTTCTTT. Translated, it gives CSVGQGGNTEAFF. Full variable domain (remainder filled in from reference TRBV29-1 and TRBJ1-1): SAVISQKPSRDICQRGTSLTIQCQVDSQVTMMFWYRQQPGQSLTLIATANQGSEATYESGFVIDKFPISRPNLTFSTLTVSNMSPEDSSIYLCSVGQGGNTEAFFGQGTRLTVV.

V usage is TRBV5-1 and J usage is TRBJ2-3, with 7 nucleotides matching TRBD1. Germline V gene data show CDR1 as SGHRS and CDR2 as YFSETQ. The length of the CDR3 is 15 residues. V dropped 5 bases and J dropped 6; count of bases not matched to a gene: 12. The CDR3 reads CASSLGGGLVDTQYF. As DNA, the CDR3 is TGCGCCAGCAGTTTAGGGGGCGGATTGGTTGATACGCAGTATTTT. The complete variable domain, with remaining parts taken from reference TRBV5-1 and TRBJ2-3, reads KAGVTQTPRYLIKTRGQQVTLSCSPISGHRSVSWYQQTPGQGLQFLFEYFSETQRNKGNFPGRFSGRQFSNSRSEMNVSTLELGDSALYLCASSLGGGLVDTQYFGPGTRLTVL.

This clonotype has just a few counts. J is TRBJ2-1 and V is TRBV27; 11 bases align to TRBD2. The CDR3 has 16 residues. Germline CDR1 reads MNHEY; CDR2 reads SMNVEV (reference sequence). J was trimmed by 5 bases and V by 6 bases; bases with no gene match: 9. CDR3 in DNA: TGTGCCAGCAGCTCCCTCCGACTAGCGGGGAACAATGAGCAGTTCTTC. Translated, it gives CASSSLRLAGNNEQFF.

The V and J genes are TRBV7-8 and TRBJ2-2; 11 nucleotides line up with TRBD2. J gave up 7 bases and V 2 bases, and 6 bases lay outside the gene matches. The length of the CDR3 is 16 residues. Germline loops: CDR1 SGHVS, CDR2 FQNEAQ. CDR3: CASSLTSGSWYGELFF. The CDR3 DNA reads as TGTGCCAGCAGCTTAACTAGCGGGAGTTGGTACGGGGAGCTGTTTTTT.

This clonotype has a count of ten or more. The chain's CDR3 is CASSLLQGTYEQYF. The CDR3 bases are TGTGCCAGCAGTTTATTACAGGGAACCTACGAGCAGTACTTC. This sequence joins TRBV28 and TRBJ2-7; TRBD1 is a possible D gene (6 bases). Germline-derived CDR1 and CDR2 are MDHEN and SYDVKM. The CDR3 sequence is 14 residues long. V lost 1 base and J 2 bases, leaving 9 bases between the germline ends.

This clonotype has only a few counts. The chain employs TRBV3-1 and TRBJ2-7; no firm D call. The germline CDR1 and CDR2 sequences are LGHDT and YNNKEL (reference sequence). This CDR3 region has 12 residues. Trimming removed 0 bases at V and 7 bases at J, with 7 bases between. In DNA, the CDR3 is TGTGCCAGCAGCCAAGATCTTGGGGAGCAGTACTTC. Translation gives CASSQDLGEQYF.

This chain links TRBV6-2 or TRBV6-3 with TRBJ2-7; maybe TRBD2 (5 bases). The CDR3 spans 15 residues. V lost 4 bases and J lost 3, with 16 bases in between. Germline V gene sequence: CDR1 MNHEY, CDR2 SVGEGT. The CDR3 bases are TGTGCCAGCAGTTCGAGCGGTCTAAGTCTCTACGAGCAGTACTTC. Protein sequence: CASSSSGLSLYEQYF.

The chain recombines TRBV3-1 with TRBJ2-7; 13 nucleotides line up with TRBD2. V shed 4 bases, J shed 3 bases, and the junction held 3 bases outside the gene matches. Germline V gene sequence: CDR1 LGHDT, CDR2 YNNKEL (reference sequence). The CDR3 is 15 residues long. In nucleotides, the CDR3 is TGTGCCAGCAGCCGGGGACTAGCGGGGAACTACGAGCAGTACTTC. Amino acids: CASSRGLAGNYEQYF.

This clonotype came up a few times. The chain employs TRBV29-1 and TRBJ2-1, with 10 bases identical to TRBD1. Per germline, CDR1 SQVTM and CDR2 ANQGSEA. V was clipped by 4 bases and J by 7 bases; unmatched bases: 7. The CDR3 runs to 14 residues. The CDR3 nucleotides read TGCAGCGTTGGGGGACAGGGGATGAGGAATGAGCAGTTCTTC. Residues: CSVGGQGMRNEQFF.

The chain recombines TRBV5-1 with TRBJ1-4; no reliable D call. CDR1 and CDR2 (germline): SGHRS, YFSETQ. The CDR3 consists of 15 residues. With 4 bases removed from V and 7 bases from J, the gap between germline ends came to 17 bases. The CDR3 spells CASSAASSRGEKLFF. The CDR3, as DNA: TGCGCCAGCAGCGCAGCCTCTTCACGGGGTGAAAAACTGTTTTTT.

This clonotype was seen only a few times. CDR3 in amino acids: CATSREGAGGETQYF. In nucleotides, the CDR3 is TGTGCCACCAGCAGAGAAGGAGCGGGAGGCGAGACCCAGTACTTC. The V call is TRBV15, the J call TRBJ2-5; 9 bases agree with TRBD2. CDR3 length: 15 amino acids. Germline CDR1 and CDR2: LNHNV and YYDKDF (reference sequence). J was trimmed by 5 bases and V by 0 bases; bases with no gene match: 4.

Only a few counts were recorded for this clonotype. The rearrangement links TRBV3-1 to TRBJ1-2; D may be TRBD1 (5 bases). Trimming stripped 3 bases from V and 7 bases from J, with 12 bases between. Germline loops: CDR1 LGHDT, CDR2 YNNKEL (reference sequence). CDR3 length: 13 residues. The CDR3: CASSHAREGGYTF. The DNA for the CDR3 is TGTGCCAGCAGCCATGCCAGGGAAGGTGGCTACACCTTC.

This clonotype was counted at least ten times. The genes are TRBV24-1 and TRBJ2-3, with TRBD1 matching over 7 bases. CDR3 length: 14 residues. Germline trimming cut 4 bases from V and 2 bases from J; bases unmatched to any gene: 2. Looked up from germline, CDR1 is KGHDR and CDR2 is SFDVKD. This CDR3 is CATSEDRDTDTQYF. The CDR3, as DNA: TGTGCCACCAGTGAAGACAGGGACACAGATACGCAGTATTTT.

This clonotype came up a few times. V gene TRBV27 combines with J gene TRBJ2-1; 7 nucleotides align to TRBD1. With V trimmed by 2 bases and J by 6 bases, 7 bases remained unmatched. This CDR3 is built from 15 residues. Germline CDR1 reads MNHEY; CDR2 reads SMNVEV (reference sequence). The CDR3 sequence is CASSLRQGIFNEQFF. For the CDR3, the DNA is TGTGCCAGCAGTTTACGACAGGGTATTTTCAATGAGCAGTTCTTC.

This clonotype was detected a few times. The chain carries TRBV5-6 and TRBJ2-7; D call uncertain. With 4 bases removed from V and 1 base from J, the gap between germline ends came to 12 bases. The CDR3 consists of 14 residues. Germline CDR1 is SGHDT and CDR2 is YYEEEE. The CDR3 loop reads CASSPVERSYEQYF. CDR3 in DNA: TGTGCCAGCAGCCCCGTGGAGAGGTCCTACGAGCAGTACTTC.

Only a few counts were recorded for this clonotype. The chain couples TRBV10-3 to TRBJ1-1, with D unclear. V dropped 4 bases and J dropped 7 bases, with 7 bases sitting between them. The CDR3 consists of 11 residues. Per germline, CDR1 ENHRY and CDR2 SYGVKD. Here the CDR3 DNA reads TGTGCCATCAGTGCGGGAGGTGAAGCTTTCTTT. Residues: CAISAGGEAFF.

Written as DNA, the CDR3 is TGCGCCAGCAGCCAGAACATAGCGGGCCGCGCCTACGAGCAGTACTTC. Protein: CASSQNIAGRAYEQYF. This chain links TRBV4-1 with TRBJ2-7, with TRBD2 matching 7 bases. The germline V gene encodes CDR1 MGHRA and CDR2 YSYEKL. The trim removed 3 bases at V and 2 bases at J, leaving 10 bases unmatched. The CDR3 totals 16 residues.

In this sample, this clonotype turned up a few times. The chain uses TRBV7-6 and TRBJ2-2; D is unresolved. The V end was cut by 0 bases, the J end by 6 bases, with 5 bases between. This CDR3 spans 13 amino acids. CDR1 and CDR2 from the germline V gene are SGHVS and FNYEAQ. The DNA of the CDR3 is TGTGCCAGCAGCTTAGCGTCGTCCGGGGAGCTGTTTTTT. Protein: CASSLASSGELFF.

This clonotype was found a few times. The CDR3 DNA sequence: TGTGCCAGCAGCTCAACAGAATCCCCCTACTACGAGCAGTACTTC. Protein sequence: CASSSTESPYYEQYF. V is TRBV5-6 and J is TRBJ2-7, with D hard to call. Germline values: CDR1 SGHDT, CDR2 YYEEEE. V dropped 3 bases and J dropped 3 bases, with 16 bases sitting between them. The CDR3 has 15 amino acids. Full variable domain (rest looked up from reference TRBV5-6 and TRBJ2-7): DAGVTQSPTHLIKTRGQQVTLRCSPKSGHDTVSWYQQALGQGPQFIFQYYEEEERQRGNFPDRFSGHQFPNYSSELNVNALLLGDSALYLCASSSTESPYYEQYFGPGTRLTVT.

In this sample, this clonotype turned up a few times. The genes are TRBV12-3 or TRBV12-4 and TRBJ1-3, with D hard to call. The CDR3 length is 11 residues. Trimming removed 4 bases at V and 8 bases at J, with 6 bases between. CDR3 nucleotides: TGTGCCAGCAGTTCATGGGACACCATATATTTT. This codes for CASSSWDTIYF.